This T cell receptor (beta chain) was sequenced in a study of CD8+CD57+ T cells in acquired aplastic anemia. Study information: DNA from sorted CD4+ and CD8+ cells averaged roughly 3.2 ug. Study-level findings and limits: Patients and controls had in common fewer than 30 CD8+ CDR3 sequences. Researchers reported that CD8+ Simpson's diversity was not significantly different in patients versus controls.

TCR beta VDJ and CDR3 profiling used genomic DNA as template. TCRdb itself ran the reads through MiXCR, one entry per CDR3 protein. The sample shows about 180,000 distinct CDR3 sequences, roughly 48% of them seen only once. Patients chosen for sequencing had CD8+CD57+ cells that had expanded, as shown by flow cytometry. As a group, the patients uniformly had severe acquired aplastic anemia. This clonotype appeared many times. Its antigen is not identified. V gave up 2 bases and J gave up 1 base; unmatched junction bases: 9. The CDR3 covers 17 residues. Looked up from germline, CDR1 is SEHNR and CDR2 is FQNEAQ (reference sequence).

This TCR derives from a human donor with aplastic anemia. Material for sequencing was sorted CD4+, CD8+, or CD8+CD57+ T cells (not recorded which) from PBMCs. This rearrangement joins TRBV7-9 to TRBJ2-7, with TRBD2 identical over 9 bases. As DNA, the CDR3 is TGTGCCAGCAGCTTATGGTCGGGGACTAGCCCTTCCTACGAGCAGTACTTC. Translating gives CASSLWSGTSPSYEQYF.